The 14 T cell receptor beta chains below come from one sample, sequenced in a study of shared clonotypes between healthy human individuals (dated by TCRdb to the early 2020s). Receptor libraries were prepared by the immunoSEQ multiplex PCR assay. Entries here come from immuneACCESS through TCRdb and include only in-frame sequences with V and J called. Some clones fail to appear in such tables; in the studies checked, an unresolved V gene covers under half of the shortfall, and the cause of the remainder is unknown. The sample table contains some 2.3 million clones; only one count was recorded for 90% to 95% of them. The ten largest clones represent about 0.39% of the sample. The sequenced material came from naive CD4+ T cells from PBMCs. The cell subset or site label corresponds to: CD45RA+ positively selected. All receptors come from a man aged 18 to 30 in good health. Some clones in this sample may be carry-over from other donors' samples.

This rearrangement joins TRBV18 to TRBJ1-3; no definite D call. The CDR3 runs 13 residues. V lost 3 bases, J lost 4 bases, and 7 bases lay in between. Germline loops: CDR1 KGHSH, CDR2 LQKENI. The CDR3 bases are TGTGCCAGCTCACCCCCCGAGGGAAACACCATATATTTT. It codes for CASSPPEGNTIYF.

The rearrangement joins TRBV7-8 to TRBJ2-3, with D possibly matching TRBD1 (5 bases). The CDR3 extends over 15 amino acids. Between the trimmed V and J ends, which lost 0 bases and 0 bases, there was a span of 7 bases. Germline CDR1 and CDR2: SGHVS and FQNEAQ. Here the CDR3 DNA reads TGTGCCAGCAGCTTAGCGTGGGGCAGCACAGATACGCAGTATTTT. Translating gives CASSLAWGSTDTQYF.

V usage is TRBV15 and J usage is TRBJ2-5, with 10 bases aligning to TRBD2. This CDR3 has 15 amino acids. After removal of 2 bases from V and 3 bases from J, the junction contained 3 bases not matched to a gene. The germline CDR1 and CDR2 sequences are LNHNV and YYDKDF (reference sequence). The DNA of the CDR3 is TGTGCCACCAGCAGACCTAGCGGGAGTAAAGAGACCCAGTACTTC. Translated, it gives CATSRPSGSKETQYF.

The genes are TRBV23-1 and TRBJ2-3; TRBD1 aligns across 10 bases. TRBV23-1 is an ORF, with its function uncertain. Trimming cost V 6 bases and J 0 bases; bases outside gene matches: 6. The CDR3 is 16 amino acids. CDR3 sequence (DNA): TGCGCCAGCAGACCCGGGACAGGGGCTAGCACAGATACGCAGTATTTT. Protein: CASRPGTGASTDTQYF.

The chain combines TRBV29-1 with TRBJ1-5; maybe TRBD1 (5 bases). Germline V gene sequence: CDR1 SQVTM, CDR2 ANQGSEA. V was shortened by 6 bases and J by 5 bases, with 11 bases between the two germline ends. The CDR3 runs 12 residues. CDR3 protein: CSVGPPDQPQHF. The CDR3 DNA reads as TGCAGCGTGGGACCGCCGGATCAGCCCCAGCATTTT.

The chain joins TRBV18 to TRBJ2-5, with D tentatively TRBD1 or TRBD2 (5 bases each). The CDR3 contains 13 residues. Looked up from germline, CDR1 is KGHSH and CDR2 is LQKENI. V dropped 3 bases and J dropped 5 bases, with 10 bases sitting between them. CDR3 region: CASSPGTPETQYF. The CDR3 region has the DNA TGTGCCAGCTCACCCGGGACGCCCGAGACCCAGTACTTC.

A word on this clone: This CDR3 is also generated by other DNA sequences in the sample. The chain carries TRBV9 and TRBJ2-1, with D possibly being TRBD2 (6 bases). Trimming left V 3 bases short and J 3 bases short, with 10 bases between. The CDR3 covers 14 residues. Germline V lookup: CDR1 SGDLS, CDR2 YYNGEE. CDR3 protein: CASSATGLYNEQFF. The CDR3, as DNA: TGTGCCAGCAGCGCGACGGGACTCTACAATGAGCAGTTCTTC.

The chain is built from TRBV4-2 and TRBJ2-3; 9 bases are a match to TRBD2. CDR1 is LGHNA and CDR2 is YNFKEQ in the germline V gene. The CDR3 runs to 18 residues. J gave up 2 bases and V 0 bases, and 9 bases lay outside the gene matches. Here the CDR3 DNA reads TGTGCCAGCAGCCAAGATCTAATCCTAGCGGGGCTCACAGATACGCAGTATTTT. Translating gives CASSQDLILAGLTDTQYF.

The rearrangement joins TRBV7-3 to TRBJ2-3; 7 bases line up with TRBD1. Germline V lookup: CDR1 SGHTA, CDR2 FQGTGA. The V and J ends lost 2 bases and 0 bases, in that order; junction bases with no gene match: 5. This CDR3 spans 16 amino acids. The CDR3 DNA reads as TGTGCCAGCAGCTTACGGACAGGAGCTAGCACAGATACGCAGTATTTT. Translating gives CASSLRTGASTDTQYF.

The rearrangement joins TRBV6-6 to TRBJ2-1, with 8 bases fitting TRBD2. V gave up 2 bases and J gave up 8 bases; unmatched junction bases: 5. Germline V gene lookup returns CDR1 MNHNY and CDR2 SVGAGI (reference sequence). The CDR3 contains 14 residues. CDR3 protein: CASSYIGLAYEQFF. The CDR3, as DNA: TGTGCCAGCAGTTACATCGGACTAGCCTATGAGCAGTTCTTC.

V and J are TRBV6-1 and TRBJ1-3; possible D gene TRBD1, 5 bases. CDR1 and CDR2 from the germline V gene are MNHNS and SASEGT. V lost 11 bases and J 0 bases, leaving 11 bases between the germline ends. This CDR3 spans 13 amino acids. DNA for the CDR3: TGTGCCGGGGGGGGTTTCTCTGGAAACACCATATATTTT. As protein: CAGGGFSGNTIYF.

The gene calls are TRBV10-3 and TRBJ2-7; no firm D call. CDR3 size: 14 residues. V was pared by 5 bases and J by 6 bases, with 17 bases between. Germline CDR1 ENHRY, CDR2 SYGVKD. The CDR3 sequence: CAISTRASSFEQYF. Here the CDR3 DNA reads TGTGCCATCAGTACGCGTGCTTCTAGTTTCGAGCAGTACTTC.

Details on this clone: Other DNA variants within this sample encode the same CDR3. CDR3 amino acids: CASSVGWSTDTQYF. The CDR3 DNA reads TGTGCCAGCAGCGTAGGTTGGAGCACAGATACGCAGTATTTT. V and J are TRBV9 and TRBJ2-3; D gene unclear. The V end was cut by 0 bases, the J end by 0 bases, with 5 bases between. This CDR3 is 14 amino acids long. CDR1 SGDLS and CDR2 YYNGEE come from the germline V gene.

This sequence joins TRBV6-1 and TRBJ1-4, with no clear D. The length of the CDR3 is 11 residues. The V end lost 10 bases, the J end lost 7 bases, and 10 bases lay between the germline ends. Germline CDR1 reads MNHNS; CDR2 reads SASEGT. CDR3 in amino acids: CATIQTEKLFF. CDR3 nucleotides: TGTGCCACCATACAGACTGAAAAACTGTTTTTT.